The 25 T cell receptor beta chains given below trace back to one sample, sequenced in a study of a mutant IDH1 vaccine in newly diagnosed glioma. Assay used: immunoSEQ multiplex PCR; TCRdb lists only in-frame clones, some missing. The sample holds some 62,000 clones, roughly 80% seen once. Sample time point: week 47, end of study. Topical imiquimod accompanied each vaccine dose, which consisted of 300 ug of mutant IDH1 20-mer peptide. These receptors have no known antigen. The material was PBMCs, obtained from a glioma patient whose treatment included an IDH1 peptide vaccine. All receptors come from a man younger than 45 with glioma.

This clone was counted only a few times. V gene TRBV5-5 combines with J gene TRBJ1-2; 9 nucleotides align to TRBD1. Germline V lookup: CDR1 SGHKS, CDR2 YYEKEE (reference sequence). Trimming cost V 4 bases and J 5 bases; bases outside gene matches: 3. The CDR3 has 13 residues. The DNA for the CDR3 is TGTGCCAGCAGCCCGGGACAGGGATATGGCTACACCTTC. Translating gives CASSPGQGYGYTF. The whole variable domain, remainder taken from reference TRBV5-5 and TRBJ1-2, is DAGVTQSPTHLIKTRGQQVTLRCSPISGHKSVSWYQQVLGQGPQFIFQYYEKEERGRGNFPDRFSARQFPNYSSELNVNALLLGDSALYLCASSPGQGYGYTFGSGTRLTVV.

The chain recombines TRBV6-1 with TRBJ1-5; D remains unclear. The CDR3 length is 15 residues. V dropped 2 bases and J dropped 0 bases, with 8 bases sitting between them. CDR1 and CDR2 (germline): MNHNS, SASEGT. The CDR3 region has the DNA TGTGCCAGCAGTGAATACAGCAGTAGCAATCAGCCCCAGCATTTT. Translating gives CASSEYSSSNQPQHF.

Notes on this clone: An end of the junction does not agree with germline; a read error may underlie this. The sample has other DNA sequences that encode this CDR3 too. The CDR3 DNA is TGTGCCAGCAGTGAGCCGGGACAGGCAAATGAAAAACTATTTTTT. Translation: CASSEPGQANEKLFF. This rearrangement joins TRBV6-1 to TRBJ1-4, with 8 nucleotides matching TRBD1. The CDR3 length is 15 residues. The germline V gene encodes CDR1 MNHNS and CDR2 SASEGT.

The chain combines TRBV27 with TRBJ2-7, with D possibly being TRBD2 (6 bases). The length of the CDR3 is 13 residues. The V gene lost 3 bases and the J gene lost 3 bases, with 9 bases spanning the gap. From germline, CDR1 is MNHEY and CDR2 SMNVEV (reference sequence). The CDR3 DNA follows: TGTGCCAGCAGTTTGGGGAGGTTCTACGAGCAGTACTTC. Translated, it gives CASSLGRFYEQYF.

This sequence joins TRBV7-9 and TRBJ2-7; tentative D call: TRBD2 (6 bases). Trimming pared 5 bases from V and 4 bases from J, leaving 12 bases between. Germline CDR1 SEHNR, CDR2 FQNEAQ (reference sequence). The CDR3 length is 13 residues. CDR3 in amino acids: CASSQLGRYEQYF. CDR3 sequence (DNA): TGTGCCAGCAGCCAATTAGGGAGGTACGAGCAGTACTTC.

This chain connects TRBV12-5 to TRBJ1-2; the match to TRBD1 covers 8 bases. V was clipped by 5 bases and J by 0 bases; unmatched bases: 8. Germline V CDR1 and CDR2: LGHNT, FRNRAP. CDR3 length equals 16 residues. CDR3 region: CASGHGQGEANYGYTF. The CDR3 region has the DNA TGTGCTAGTGGTCACGGACAGGGCGAAGCTAACTATGGCTACACCTTC.

The chain employs TRBV27 and TRBJ2-7; D not certain. The CDR3 runs 14 residues. The germline V gene encodes CDR1 MNHEY and CDR2 SMNVEV (reference sequence). The V end was cut by 5 bases, the J end by 9 bases, with 20 bases between. CDR3 loop: CASSTQPGTYWQYF. CDR3 nucleotide sequence: TGTGCCAGCAGTACTCAACCGGGTACCTATTGGCAGTACTTC.

The chain joins TRBV5-1 to TRBJ2-5; tentatively, D is TRBD1 (6 bases). Trimming shortened V by 2 bases and J by 2 bases, and 19 bases separated the two germline ends. Germline CDR1 is SGHRS and CDR2 is YFSETQ. This CDR3 is 17 amino acids long. The CDR3 loop reads CASSFVNFRTAQETQYF. The CDR3 DNA follows: TGCGCCAGCAGCTTTGTGAATTTTCGGACAGCGCAAGAGACCCAGTACTTC.

This clone was seen a few times. The chain couples TRBV2 to TRBJ1-5, with 11 nucleotides matching TRBD1. CDR1 is SNHLY and CDR2 is FYNNEI in the germline V gene. The ends lost 4 bases at V and 6 bases at J; junction bases unmatched: 5. This CDR3 spans 15 amino acids. The DNA for the CDR3 is TGTGCCAGCAGTGGGACAGGGGGCGAGGGTCAGCCCCAGCATTTT. Protein: CASSGTGGEGQPQHF.

This clone was counted between two and nine times. This chain joins TRBV6-5 and TRBJ1-6; no clear D. Germline V gene data show CDR1 as MNHEY and CDR2 as SVGAGI. This CDR3 is built from 14 residues. V lost 3 bases and J lost 6, with 9 bases in between. The CDR3 coding sequence is TGTGCCAGCAGTTATGAGAGTTTTAATTCACCCCTCCACTTT. Translated, it gives CASSYESFNSPLHF.

The J gene is TRBJ1-4, the V gene TRBV19; D not resolved. Trimming took 6 bases from V and 5 from J, leaving 13 bases between them. This CDR3 is built from 14 residues. CDR1 is LNHDA, CDR2 SQIVND, per germline (reference sequence). The CDR3 here is CASRPRGSNEKLFF. The CDR3 DNA sequence: TGTGCCAGTAGGCCCCGGGGATCAAATGAAAAACTGTTTTTT.

This sequence joins TRBV5-6 and TRBJ1-3; D is possibly TRBD1 (5 bases). This CDR3 comprises 15 residues. Trimming took off 0 bases at V and 1 base at J, with 8 bases between the two ends. Germline V gives CDR1 SGHDT, CDR2 YYEEEE. CDR3 DNA: TGTGCCAGCAGCTTGGTAGACAGATCTGGAAACACCATATATTTT. This gives the protein CASSLVDRSGNTIYF.

This clone was counted between two and nine times. V gene TRBV6-4 combines with J gene TRBJ2-2, with a weak D call TRBD1 (6 bases). Trimming shortened V by 4 bases and J by 0 bases, and 9 bases separated the two germline ends. The germline gives CDR1 MRHNA, CDR2 SNTAGT. The CDR3 has 15 amino acids. The CDR3 DNA sequence: TGTGCCAGCAGTGTAGAGGGGGCGAACACCGGGGAGCTGTTTTTT. This sequence encodes CASSVEGANTGELFF.

J is TRBJ2-5 and V is TRBV6-1, with D unresolved. TRBJ2-7 matches the DNA end more closely, so the J call is doubtful. Germline V gives CDR1 MNHNS, CDR2 SASEGT. The CDR3 is 11 residues long. This CDR3 reads CASSRSYEQYF. In nucleotides, the CDR3 is TGTGCCAGCAGTCGATCCTACGAGCAGTACTTC.

This clone came up a few times. This chain connects TRBV5-8 to TRBJ1-1; D is perhaps TRBD1 (6 bases). Germline CDR1 reads SGHTS; CDR2 reads YDEGEE. This CDR3 comprises 14 residues. Trimming pared 2 bases from V and 0 bases from J, leaving 8 bases between. The CDR3: CASSLGQMNTEAFF. The CDR3 DNA follows: TGTGCCAGCAGCTTAGGACAGATGAACACTGAAGCTTTCTTT.

The V gene is TRBV29-1, the J gene TRBJ1-2; a possible D gene is TRBD1 (6 bases). Germline CDR1 is SQVTM and CDR2 is ANQGSEA. The length of the CDR3 is 12 residues. Trimming cost V 2 bases and J 8 bases, with 12 bases left between them. DNA of the CDR3: TGCAGCGTTGAATCCTCCGGGGGCGGCTACACCTTC. This encodes CSVESSGGGYTF. Full variable domain (missing parts from reference TRBV29-1 and TRBJ1-2): SAVISQKPSRDICQRGTSLTIQCQVDSQVTMMFWYRQQPGQSLTLIATANQGSEATYESGFVIDKFPISRPNLTFSTLTVSNMSPEDSSIYLCSVESSGGGYTFGSGTRLTVV.

The gene calls are TRBV4-1 and TRBJ1-1, with a possible D match to TRBD1 (5 bases). Germline CDR1 is MGHRA and CDR2 is YSYEKL. With 1 base removed from V and 1 base from J, the gap between germline ends came to 16 bases. The CDR3 consists of 17 residues. The chain's CDR3 is CASSQVRQLRGNTEAFF. The CDR3 DNA is TGCGCCAGCAGCCAAGTCCGACAGTTGCGTGGGAACACTGAAGCTTTCTTT.

The chain joins TRBV28 to TRBJ2-7; 7 bases align to TRBD1. The CDR3 is 14 residues long. Germline V gives CDR1 MDHEN, CDR2 SYDVKM. V gave up 5 bases and J gave up 2 bases; unmatched junction bases: 6. CDR3 in DNA: TGTGCCAGCAGTGGCACAGGGGAAACCTACGAGCAGTACTTC. It codes for CASSGTGETYEQYF.

V and J are TRBV5-1 and TRBJ2-1; D is perhaps TRBD1 (6 bases). The CDR3 is 16 residues long. Germline CDR1 is SGHRS and CDR2 is YFSETQ. Trimming cost V 3 bases and J 6 bases, with 19 bases left between them. The CDR3 sequence is CASSSPGTLVGNEQFF. CDR3 sequence (DNA): TGCGCCAGCAGCTCGCCCGGGACACTGGTGGGCAATGAGCAGTTCTTC.

The rearrangement uses TRBV10-3 and TRBJ2-3; no firm D call. The CDR3 runs 12 residues. Trimming pared 1 base from V and 6 bases from J, leaving 5 bases between. The germline V gene has CDR1 ENHRY and CDR2 SYGVKD. The CDR3 region has the DNA TGTGCCATCAGTGAGTACGGCGATACGCAGTATTTT. Its translation is CAISEYGDTQYF.

The chain couples TRBV6-5 to TRBJ1-3; D is unclear. This CDR3 comprises 15 residues. V lost 6 bases and J lost 6, with 18 bases in between. Germline V gives CDR1 MNHEY, CDR2 SVGAGI. The DNA of the CDR3 is TGTGCCAGCAGCCCATTGGGCCCGGGCGTAAACACCATATATTTT. Its protein product is CASSPLGPGVNTIYF.

The sample holds a few counts of this clone. The J gene is TRBJ2-2, the V gene TRBV7-9, with TRBD2 as a possible D gene (5 bases). Looked up from germline, CDR1 is SEHNR and CDR2 is FQNEAQ (reference sequence). This CDR3 has 13 residues. V was pared by 2 bases and J by 6 bases, with 7 bases between. CDR3 DNA: TGTGCCAGCAGCTTATCGGGGTCCGGGGAGCTGTTTTTT. Translated: CASSLSGSGELFF.

The J gene is TRBJ2-3, the V gene TRBV11-2; possibly TRBD1 for D (7 bases). This CDR3 has 17 amino acids. V was shortened by 5 bases and J by 8 bases, with 26 bases between the two germline ends. Germline CDR1 is SGHAT and CDR2 is FQNNGV. This CDR3 reads CASSQIRTGPRGGTQYF. For the CDR3, the DNA is TGTGCCAGCAGCCAGATTCGGACAGGTCCGAGGGGAGGTACGCAGTATTTT.

The J gene is TRBJ1-3, the V gene TRBV7-9, with unresolved D. The CDR3 spans 17 residues. V lost 2 bases to trimming and J lost 0 bases, with 14 bases between them. Germline-derived CDR1 and CDR2 are SEHNR and FQNEAQ (reference sequence). The CDR3 DNA sequence: TGTGCCAGCAGCTTAAAGGACGCCGGCTACTCTGGAAACACCATATATTTT. Translating gives CASSLKDAGYSGNTIYF.

The chain carries TRBV7-9 and TRBJ1-3; maybe TRBD1 (5 bases). V lost 5 bases and J 2 bases, leaving 19 bases between the germline ends. The CDR3 has 17 amino acids. The germline CDR1 and CDR2 sequences are SEHNR and FQNEAQ (reference sequence). In DNA form, the CDR3 reads TGTGCCAGCAGCCGACCGACGCAAGGGGAAGCTGGAAACACCATATATTTT. Amino acids: CASSRPTQGEAGNTIYF.